The 7 T cell receptor beta chains below all came from one sample that was sequenced in a study of Ad26.COV2.S vaccination and SARS-CoV-2 variants. Repertoires were generated with immunoSEQ multiplex PCR, while TCRdb's copy carries only in-frame clones and drops some. The sample records approximately 400,000 clones, just over 90% being singletons. The source material was peripheral blood, sampled after recovery from COVID-19. The receptors were gathered from a human donor who had recovered from COVID-19.

This chain links TRBV5-1 with TRBJ2-7, with D tentatively TRBD1 (5 bases). Germline V CDR1 and CDR2: SGHRS, YFSETQ. CDR3 size: 13 residues. V was shortened by 4 bases and J by 5 bases, with 13 bases between the two germline ends. The CDR3 sequence is CASSPAQGNEQYF. Here the CDR3 DNA reads TGCGCCAGCAGCCCCGCCCAGGGCAACGAGCAGTACTTC. The complete variable domain, with remaining parts taken from reference TRBV5-1 and TRBJ2-7, reads KAGVTQTPRYLIKTRGQQVTLSCSPISGHRSVSWYQQTPGQGLQFLFEYFSETQRNKGNFPGRFSGRQFSNSRSEMNVSTLELGDSALYLCASSPAQGNEQYFGPGTRLTVT.

In DNA form, the CDR3 reads TGTGCCAGCAGCCCGGGCGGTGGTCGGATATATAGCTACACCTTC. This encodes CASSPGGGRIYSYTF. This chain uses TRBV7-9 with TRBJ1-2; D is uncertain. Per germline, CDR1 SEHNR and CDR2 FQNEAQ (reference sequence). The CDR3 length is 15 residues. V gave up 5 bases and J gave up 9 bases, with 22 bases separating them.

This chain links TRBV5-1 with TRBJ1-1, with a possible D match to TRBD1 (5 bases). The CDR3 totals 16 residues. Germline V gene sequence: CDR1 SGHRS, CDR2 YFSETQ. V was shortened by 5 bases and J by 3 bases, with 20 bases between the two germline ends. CDR3 nucleotides: TGCGCCAGCAGTTTAAGCCCACAGGAAAGAGACACTGAAGCTTTCTTT. It codes for CASSLSPQERDTEAFF. Complete variable domain (other parts from reference TRBV5-1 and TRBJ1-1): KAGVTQTPRYLIKTRGQQVTLSCSPISGHRSVSWYQQTPGQGLQFLFEYFSETQRNKGNFPGRFSGRQFSNSRSEMNVSTLELGDSALYLCASSLSPQERDTEAFFGQGTRLTVV.

This chain joins TRBV7-9 and TRBJ1-5; no firm D call. CDR1 is SEHNR, CDR2 FQNEAQ, per germline (reference sequence). V lost 2 bases, J lost 3 bases, and 5 bases lay in between. This CDR3 has 13 residues. CDR3 DNA sequence: TGTGCCAGCAGCTTAACCCTCAATCAGCCCCAGCATTTT. Its translation is CASSLTLNQPQHF.

The J gene is TRBJ1-1, the V gene TRBV14; D call uncertain. The CDR3 contains 16 residues. CDR1 and CDR2 from the germline V gene are SGHDN and FVKESK. V was cut by 4 bases and J by 1 base, with 16 bases left in between. The CDR3 is CASSPLGPGWNTEAFF. In DNA form, the CDR3 reads TGTGCCAGCAGCCCCCTAGGTCCGGGGTGGAACACTGAAGCTTTCTTT. Full variable domain (rest looked up from reference TRBV14 and TRBJ1-1): EAGVTQFPSHSVIEKGQTVTLRCDPISGHDNLYWYRRVMGKEIKFLLHFVKESKQDESGMPNNRFLAERTGGTYSTLKVQPAELEDSGVYFCASSPLGPGWNTEAFFGQGTRLTVV.

The chain is built from TRBV12-3 or TRBV12-4 and TRBJ1-4; possible D gene TRBD1, 5 bases. This CDR3 comprises 11 residues. V dropped 6 bases and J dropped 11 bases, with 10 bases sitting between them. CDR3 in amino acids: CASSTGGKLFF. The CDR3, as DNA: TGTGCCAGCAGCACTGGGGGTAAACTGTTTTTT.

This chain uses TRBV25-1 with TRBJ2-1; D remains ambiguous. The germline gives CDR1 MGHDK, CDR2 SYGVNS. The V and J ends lost 0 bases and 6 bases respectively, with 9 bases between them. The CDR3 length is 14 residues. CDR3 sequence (DNA): TGTGCCAGCAGTGAATATTACGTAGGCAATGAGCAGTTCTTC. Amino acid sequence: CASSEYYVGNEQFF.